These 18 T cell receptor beta chains share one sample of origin, sequenced in a study of blood T cell repertoires in COVID-19. The method was immunoSEQ multiplex PCR; TCRdb's version includes in-frame clones alone and lacks a portion of them. There are roughly 250,000 clones in the sample; about 83% occur only once, and around 3.3% lies in the top ten. Sequencing used PBMCs or T cells enriched from blood (not recorded which). Every receptor here comes from a woman aged 40 to 49 who had been exposed to COVID-19.

The chain has TRBV5-1 and TRBJ1-1, with D possibly being TRBD1 (6 bases). Trimming shortened V by 0 bases and J by 3 bases, and 12 bases separated the two germline ends. CDR3 length equals 15 residues. Germline loops: CDR1 SGHRS, CDR2 YFSETQ. The CDR3 loop is CASSLDAGADTEAFF. CDR3 DNA sequence: TGCGCCAGCAGCTTGGACGCGGGGGCGGACACTGAAGCTTTCTTT.

This chain uses TRBV7-2 with TRBJ2-5, with TRBD2 matching over 8 bases. The CDR3 is 15 amino acids. The germline V gene has CDR1 SGHTA and CDR2 FQGNSA. V trimming: 5 bases; J trimming: 5 bases; junction bases outside the gene matches: 10. This CDR3 reads CASSPTKREGETQYF. The CDR3 region has the DNA TGTGCCAGCAGCCCAACTAAACGGGAGGGGGAGACCCAGTACTTC. Based on the CDR3 plus reference TRBV7-2 and TRBJ2-5, the full variable domain is GAGVSQSPSNKVTEKGKDVELRCDPISGHTALYWYRQSLGQGLEFLIYFQGNSAPDKSGLPSDRFSAERTGGSVSTLTIQRTQQEDSAVYLCASSPTKREGETQYFGPGTRLLVL.

The chain uses TRBV9 and TRBJ2-1, with 8 positions matching TRBD2. The CDR3 contains 15 residues. Germline V gives CDR1 SGDLS, CDR2 YYNGEE. The V gene end was trimmed by 0 bases and the J gene end by 7 bases; junction bases not matched to a gene: 6. The CDR3 reads CASSVGGGGPNEQFF. DNA for the CDR3: TGTGCCAGCAGCGTAGGCGGCGGGGGGCCTAATGAGCAGTTCTTC.

This chain connects TRBV5-8 to TRBJ1-5; D might be TRBD1 (6 bases). V was pared by 0 bases and J by 2 bases, with 12 bases between. The germline CDR1 and CDR2 sequences are SGHTS and YDEGEE. The CDR3 contains 16 residues. CDR3 protein: CASSLEGAGGNQPQHF. Here the CDR3 DNA reads TGTGCCAGCAGCTTGGAAGGAGCAGGGGGCAATCAGCCCCAGCATTTT.

This clone was picked up one time. This chain links TRBV7-9 with TRBJ1-1; maybe TRBD1 (5 bases). V lost 5 bases to trimming and J lost 1 base, with 8 bases between them. The CDR3 has 13 residues. CDR1 is SEHNR, CDR2 FQNEAQ, per germline (reference sequence). The CDR3 region is CASSPTGNTEAFF. The CDR3 DNA reads as TGTGCCAGCAGCCCAACAGGGAACACTGAAGCTTTCTTT.

The rearrangement links TRBV7-9 to TRBJ1-5, with a possible D match to TRBD1 (6 bases). Germline V CDR1 and CDR2: SEHNR, FQNEAQ (reference sequence). V was pared by 5 bases and J by 1 base, with 12 bases between. CDR3 size: 15 residues. CDR3 coding DNA: TGTGCCAGCAGCACAGGGATCGGGAGCAATCAGCCCCAGCATTTT. It specifies CASSTGIGSNQPQHF.

Written as DNA, the CDR3 is TGTGCCAGCAGTCCCAATCTCCAGGGGATCTATGGCTACACCTTC. It specifies CASSPNLQGIYGYTF. The V and J genes are TRBV27 and TRBJ1-2, with D perhaps matching TRBD1 (6 bases). In germline, CDR1 is MNHEY, CDR2 SMNVEV (reference sequence). The V gene lost 5 bases and the J gene lost 4 bases, with 17 bases spanning the gap. The CDR3 runs to 15 residues.

This clone was recorded a few times. The CDR3 nucleotides read TGTGCCAGCAGCTTAGCGCAGGGTTCCGGAAACACCATATATTTT. Protein product: CASSLAQGSGNTIYF. The V and J genes are TRBV13 and TRBJ1-3, with D perhaps TRBD1 (5 bases). Germline assignment: CDR1 PRHDT and CDR2 FYEKMQ (reference sequence). Trimming removed 1 base from V and 4 bases from J, with 11 bases in between. This CDR3 region has 15 residues. Complete variable domain (other parts from reference TRBV13 and TRBJ1-3): AAGVIQSPRHLIKEKRETATLKCYPIPRHDTVYWYQQGPGQDPQFLISFYEKMQSDKGSIPDRFSAQQFSDYHSELNMSSLELGDSALYFCASSLAQGSGNTIYFGEGSWLTVV.

The rearrangement links TRBV5-4 to TRBJ2-1, with 7 bases fitting TRBD1. Germline CDR1 and CDR2: SGHNT and YYREEE (reference sequence). The CDR3 contains 15 residues. The J segment lost 6 bases and the V segment lost 2 bases, leaving 8 bases of the junction unmatched. Here the CDR3 DNA reads TGTGCCAGCAGCTTTTTGACAGGGTTTGTCAATGAGCAGTTCTTC. Translation: CASSFLTGFVNEQFF.

The chain recombines TRBV11-1 with TRBJ2-2; D may be TRBD1 (5 bases). The CDR3 loop spans 14 amino acids. The V and J ends lost 5 bases and 4 bases respectively, with 11 bases between them. Germline V gene lookup returns CDR1 SGHAT and CDR2 FQDESV (reference sequence). CDR3 residues: CASSPGLGTGELFF. The CDR3 coding sequence is TGTGCCAGCAGCCCAGGGCTAGGCACCGGGGAGCTGTTTTTT.

J is TRBJ2-7 and V is TRBV7-9, with D possibly matching TRBD1 (6 bases). Trimming removed 5 bases from V and 4 bases from J, with 12 bases in between. Germline CDR1 is SEHNR and CDR2 is FQNEAQ (reference sequence). The CDR3 covers 13 residues. In DNA, the CDR3 is TGTGCCAGCAGCAGTGGCAGGGGATACGAGCAGTACTTC. Amino acid sequence: CASSSGRGYEQYF.

The chain carries TRBV2 and TRBJ1-6; D is unresolved. In germline, CDR1 is SNHLY, CDR2 FYNNEI. This CDR3 region has 13 residues. The V and J ends lost 3 bases and 8 bases respectively, with 8 bases between them. The CDR3 is CASSDYRDSPLHF. Written as DNA, the CDR3 is TGTGCCAGCAGTGATTACCGGGATTCACCCCTCCACTTT.

This clone appeared once. V is TRBV2 and J is TRBJ1-5; 11 bases fit TRBD1. This CDR3 contains 15 residues. CDR1 and CDR2 (germline): SNHLY, FYNNEI. Trimming took 5 bases from V and 6 from J; bases not matched to a gene: 6. In DNA, the CDR3 is TGTGCCAGCAGTCTGGACAGGGGGCACGTTCAGCCCCAGCATTTT. Translation: CASSLDRGHVQPQHF.

The rearrangement uses TRBV10-3 and TRBJ2-3; no firm D call. Trimming cost V 0 bases and J 2 bases, with 9 bases left between them. CDR3 size: 15 residues. Germline values: CDR1 ENHRY, CDR2 SYGVKD. The CDR3 protein is CAISESSVNTDTQYF. DNA for the CDR3: TGTGCCATCAGTGAGTCGTCAGTAAACACAGATACGCAGTATTTT.

V gene TRBV6-5 combines with J gene TRBJ1-5, with 7 nucleotides matching TRBD1. V trimming: 4 bases; J trimming: 6 bases; junction bases outside the gene matches: 6. The germline V gene encodes CDR1 MNHEY and CDR2 SVGAGI. The CDR3 runs 14 residues. CDR3 protein: CASSLRQGGQPQHF. DNA of the CDR3: TGTGCCAGCAGTTTACGACAGGGAGGTCAGCCCCAGCATTTT.

The chain joins TRBV5-1 to TRBJ2-5; 7 bases agree with TRBD1. V shed 4 bases, J shed 6 bases, and the junction held 12 bases outside the gene matches. Per germline, CDR1 SGHRS and CDR2 YFSETQ. There are 15 residues in the CDR3. CDR3 sequence (DNA): TGCGCCAGCAGCCAAGATTCAGGGGGTCTGAAGACCCAGTACTTC. It codes for CASSQDSGGLKTQYF.

This clone was observed a handful of times. The V gene is TRBV7-2, the J gene TRBJ1-2; TRBD1 matches at 7 bases. Unmatched junction bases numbered 13, after V lost 2 bases and J lost 4 bases. Germline CDR1 reads SGHTA; CDR2 reads FQGNSA. The CDR3 is 17 amino acids. This CDR3 reads CASSLSSNRGASYGYTF. The CDR3 DNA is TGTGCCAGCAGCTTAAGTTCTAACAGGGGTGCTTCCTATGGCTACACCTTC.

The CDR3 region is CASSQVAGVEAFF. In DNA, the CDR3 is TGTGCCAGCAGCCAAGTAGCAGGGGTTGAAGCTTTCTTT. V gene TRBV3-1 (or the pseudogene TRBV3-2) combines with J gene TRBJ1-1; D perhaps matches TRBD1 (6 bases). Germline CDR1 reads LGHDT; CDR2 reads YNNKEL (reference sequence). Trimming removed 1 base at V and 7 bases at J, with 10 bases between. This CDR3 comprises 13 residues.